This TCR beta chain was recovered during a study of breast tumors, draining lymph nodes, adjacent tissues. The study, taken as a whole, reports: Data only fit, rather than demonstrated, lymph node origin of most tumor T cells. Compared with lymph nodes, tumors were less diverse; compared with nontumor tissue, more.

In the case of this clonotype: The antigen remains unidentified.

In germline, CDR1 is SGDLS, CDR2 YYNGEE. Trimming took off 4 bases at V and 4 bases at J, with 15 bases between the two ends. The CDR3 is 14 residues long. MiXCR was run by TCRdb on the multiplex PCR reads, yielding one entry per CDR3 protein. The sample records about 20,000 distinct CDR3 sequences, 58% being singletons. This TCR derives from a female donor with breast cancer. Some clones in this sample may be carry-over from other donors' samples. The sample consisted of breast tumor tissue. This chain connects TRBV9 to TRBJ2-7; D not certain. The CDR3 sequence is CASSQSIDGYEQYF. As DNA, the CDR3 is TGTGCCAGCAGCCAAAGTATAGATGGATACGAGCAGTACTTC.